This TCR beta chain appears in the sequencing data of a study of Graves' ophthalmopathy and Graves' hyperthyroidism. The study amplified TCR beta CDR3 regions using RNA transcripts. The first-round RT-PCR employed HTBI primers together with the Qiagen OneStep RT-PCR kit. A multiplex PCR was then performed as the second round. TCRdb processed the multiplex PCR reads anew with MiXCR; each CDR3 protein has one entry. The sample consists of just over 400,000 distinct CDR3 sequences, roughly 21% of them appearing once. This clonotype was picked up many times. The germline V gene encodes CDR1 DFQATT and CDR2 SNEGSKA (reference sequence). The V and J ends lost 3 bases and 4 bases respectively, with 22 bases between them. This CDR3 comprises 16 residues.

V usage is TRBV20-1 and J usage is TRBJ2-7; D is possibly TRBD2 (6 bases). The clonotype was recovered from a woman between 18 and 29 years old with stable Graves' hyperthyroidism. Sequences were obtained from peripheral blood. The DNA of the CDR3 is TGCAGTGCTAGTGGGGCTTCCGGACTAAAAGGTTACGAGCAGTACTTC. It translates to CSASGASGLKGYEQYF.